Following are 31 T cell receptor beta chains from one sample sequenced in a study of shared clonotypes between healthy human individuals. Clones were read by immunoSEQ multiplex PCR, and TCRdb kept only the in-frame ones, dropping some. Of about 1,500,000 clones listed, approximately 97% are singletons. The sample consisted of naive CD4+ T cells sorted from blood. This sample's subset: CD45RA+ positively selected. These receptors all come from a young man in good health.

V is TRBV10-3 and J is TRBJ2-7, with 7 bases lining up with TRBD2. The germline CDR1 and CDR2 sequences are ENHRY and SYGVKD. Trimming cost V 4 bases and J 1 base; bases outside gene matches: 4. The CDR3 spans 14 residues. The CDR3: CAISASGVSYEQYF. Here the CDR3 DNA reads TGTGCCATCAGTGCTAGCGGAGTATCCTACGAGCAGTACTTC.

The chain carries TRBV2 and TRBJ1-4, with D perhaps matching TRBD1 (6 bases). The germline V and J ends were trimmed by 3 bases and 8 bases, with 10 bases remaining between them. From germline, CDR1 is SNHLY and CDR2 FYNNEI. There are 13 residues in the CDR3. The CDR3 loop reads CASSEGGWEKLFF. The CDR3 DNA sequence: TGTGCCAGCAGTGAGGGGGGCTGGGAAAAACTGTTTTTT.

The chain joins TRBV9 to TRBJ2-1; D is unclear. The CDR3 has 13 residues. Trimming shortened V by 4 bases and J by 6 bases, and 11 bases separated the two germline ends. The V gene's germline CDR1 is SGDLS and CDR2 YYNGEE. The CDR3 here is CASSTDPLNEQFF. The CDR3 DNA follows: TGTGCCAGCAGCACAGACCCACTCAATGAGCAGTTCTTC.

This chain uses TRBV9 with TRBJ1-1; 12 bases are a match to TRBD1. The CDR3 is 16 residues long. Per the germline V gene, CDR1 is SGDLS and CDR2 is YYNGEE. Germline trimming cut 2 bases from V and 6 bases from J; bases unmatched to any gene: 8. The CDR3 loop is CASSVTTGQGAAEAFF. CDR3 nucleotide sequence: TGTGCCAGCAGCGTTACTACGGGACAGGGGGCGGCTGAAGCTTTCTTT.

The rearrangement uses TRBV6-1 and TRBJ1-4; no clear D. Germline V gene data show CDR1 as MNHNS and CDR2 as SASEGT. Trimming removed 0 bases from V and 7 bases from J, with 9 bases in between. There are 14 residues in the CDR3. The CDR3 spells CASSEALQGEKLFF. DNA of the CDR3: TGTGCCAGCAGTGAAGCGCTTCAAGGTGAAAAACTGTTTTTT.

The V and J genes are TRBV2 and TRBJ2-1; the match to TRBD2 covers 8 bases. The length of the CDR3 is 14 residues. Germline lookup yields CDR1 SNHLY and CDR2 FYNNEI. With V trimmed by 6 bases and J by 9 bases, 10 bases remained unmatched. The CDR3 DNA reads TGTGCCAGCAGGTCGATAGCGGGATCAGGTGAGCAGTTCTTC. Translated: CASRSIAGSGEQFF.

This chain uses TRBV7-8 with TRBJ2-2; 10 nucleotides match TRBD2. The CDR3 loop spans 16 amino acids. Germline V gene lookup returns CDR1 SGHVS and CDR2 FQNEAQ. The V gene end was trimmed by 2 bases and the J gene end by 8 bases; junction bases not matched to a gene: 8. CDR3 coding DNA: TGTGCCAGCAGCTTATTTCGACTAGCGGGTTTGGGGGAGCTGTTTTTT. As protein: CASSLFRLAGLGELFF. Combining the CDR3 with reference TRBV7-8 and TRBJ2-2 gives the whole variable domain GAGVSQSPRYKVAKRGQDVALRCDPISGHVSLFWYQQALGQGPEFLTYFQNEAQLDKSGLPSDRFFAERPEGSVSTLKIQRTQQEDSAVYLCASSLFRLAGLGELFFGEGSRLTVL.

The chain links TRBV9 to TRBJ1-4, with no clear D. CDR3 length equals 18 residues. V lost 3 bases, J lost 0 bases, and 18 bases lay in between. The V gene's germline CDR1 is SGDLS and CDR2 YYNGEE. The CDR3 loop reads CASSAKTLSPSTNEKLFF. The CDR3 DNA follows: TGTGCCAGCAGCGCTAAGACACTTTCCCCGTCAACTAATGAAAAACTGTTTTTT.

The chain combines TRBV11-2 with TRBJ2-2, with D possibly TRBD2 on 5 matching bases. This CDR3 is built from 15 residues. Germline values: CDR1 SGHAT, CDR2 FQNNGV. The V end lost 2 bases, the J end lost 1 base, and 8 bases lay between the germline ends. As DNA, the CDR3 is TGTGCCAGCAGCTTATTAGCGCGGAACACCGGGGAGCTGTTTTTT. Translating gives CASSLLARNTGELFF.

About this clone: This specimen includes other DNA sequences encoding the same CDR3. The V and J genes are TRBV9 and TRBJ2-2, with 8 bases that match TRBD1. The CDR3 spans 14 residues. V lost 4 bases to trimming and J lost 2 bases; unmatched junction nucleotides: 1. Germline CDR1 reads SGDLS; CDR2 reads YYNGEE. CDR3: CASSSGGNTGELFF. In DNA form, the CDR3 reads TGTGCCAGCAGCTCAGGGGGCAACACCGGGGAGCTGTTTTTT.

This clone came up once. The genes are TRBV11-3 and TRBJ2-1; D unclear. V was trimmed by 5 bases and J by 4 bases, leaving 15 bases between them. The CDR3 consists of 15 residues. CDR1 and CDR2 (germline): SGHNT, YENEEA. CDR3 DNA sequence: TGTGCCAGCAGCATAGCAGACCAAAGGTACAATGAGCAGTTCTTC. The encoded protein is CASSIADQRYNEQFF.

The chain has TRBV19 and TRBJ2-6, with 7 bases that match TRBD1. CDR3 size: 15 residues. Germline trimming cut 8 bases from V and 0 bases from J; bases unmatched to any gene: 4. CDR1 is LNHDA, CDR2 SQIVND, per germline (reference sequence). CDR3 DNA: TGTGCCAGTTGGGACAGTGGCTCTGGGGCCAACGTCCTGACTTTC. Translating gives CASWDSGSGANVLTF.

V is TRBV18 and J is TRBJ2-7; 8 positions agree with TRBD2. CDR1 is KGHSH and CDR2 is LQKENI in the germline V gene. The CDR3 extends over 13 amino acids. V lost 6 bases and J lost 3; bases outside the gene matches: 4. DNA for the CDR3: TGTGCCAGCTCCCCGGGGGGGTACTACGAGCAGTACTTC. Translation gives CASSPGGYYEQYF.

The V gene is TRBV10-3, the J gene TRBJ2-1, with 8 bases that match TRBD2. The CDR3 is made up of 15 amino acids. Germline assignment: CDR1 ENHRY and CDR2 SYGVKD. The trim removed 2 bases at V and 7 bases at J, leaving 7 bases unmatched. The DNA for the CDR3 is TGTGCCATCAGTGAGACCCCCGGGAGGGCGAATGAGCAGTTCTTC. This translates into CAISETPGRANEQFF.

The rearrangement links TRBV5-1 to TRBJ2-3; no firm D call. This CDR3 is 14 amino acids long. Germline V CDR1 and CDR2: SGHRS, YFSETQ. V dropped 1 base and J dropped 2 bases, with 8 bases sitting between them. CDR3 sequence reads: CASSLQDPTDTQYF. In DNA form, the CDR3 reads TGCGCCAGCAGCTTGCAGGACCCCACAGATACGCAGTATTTT.

V is TRBV25-1 and J is TRBJ2-1, with D perhaps being TRBD1 or TRBD2 (5 bases each). The V and J ends lost 4 bases and 4 bases respectively, with 14 bases between them. The CDR3 is 15 amino acids. Germline lookup yields CDR1 MGHDK and CDR2 SYGVNS. CDR3 sequence reads: CASSARGPGYNEQFF. CDR3 DNA sequence: TGTGCCAGCAGTGCCCGGGGCCCGGGGTACAATGAGCAGTTCTTC.

CDR3 region: CASSPQAVGRGTDTQYF. The CDR3 DNA is TGTGCCAGCAGCCCCCAAGCCGTGGGGCGGGGCACAGATACGCAGTATTTT. The chain is built from TRBV9 and TRBJ2-3; D tentatively fits TRBD1 or TRBD2 (5 bases each). The CDR3 totals 17 residues. The V gene lost 4 bases and the J gene lost 1 base, with 19 bases spanning the gap. The germline V gene has CDR1 SGDLS and CDR2 YYNGEE.

The V call is TRBV9, the J call TRBJ2-3, with D perhaps given as TRBD1 or TRBD2 (6 bases each). V lost 0 bases and J 5 bases, leaving 16 bases between the germline ends. In germline, CDR1 is SGDLS, CDR2 YYNGEE. The CDR3 length is 16 residues. The CDR3 coding sequence is TGTGCCAGCAGCGTAGTACTCCCCAGGGGAGGAGATACGCAGTATTTT. Translated: CASSVVLPRGGDTQYF.

On this clone: This sample also contains other DNA sequences that code for the same CDR3. This CDR3 reads CASSVEGLGTDTQYF. CDR3 DNA: TGTGCCAGCAGCGTAGAGGGACTAGGCACAGATACGCAGTATTTT. The J gene is TRBJ2-3, the V gene TRBV9; 8 bases agree with TRBD2. This CDR3 comprises 15 residues. Germline-derived CDR1 and CDR2 are SGDLS and YYNGEE. V lost 0 bases, J lost 1 base, and 1 base stayed unmatched.

This chain links TRBV27 with TRBJ2-1; tentative D call: TRBD2 (5 bases). This CDR3 is 14 amino acids long. The germline V gene encodes CDR1 MNHEY and CDR2 SMNVEV (reference sequence). With 5 bases removed from V and 4 bases from J, the gap between germline ends came to 12 bases. CDR3 in DNA: TGTGCCAGCAGTCACCCGGGCGGGTACAATGAGCAGTTCTTC. Protein product: CASSHPGGYNEQFF.

The chain employs TRBV7-2 and TRBJ2-7, with 8 bases identical to TRBD1. The CDR3 runs 16 residues. The V segment lost 1 base and the J segment 2 bases; nucleotides outside the gene matches: 7. Germline V gene sequence: CDR1 SGHTA, CDR2 FQGNSA. This CDR3 reads CASSLDRGFFPYEQYF. The CDR3 nucleotides read TGTGCCAGCAGCTTAGACAGGGGGTTTTTCCCCTACGAGCAGTACTTC.

J is TRBJ2-7 and V is TRBV19; D might be TRBD1 or TRBD2, each matching 5 bases. This CDR3 spans 15 amino acids. CDR1 and CDR2 (germline): LNHDA, SQIVND (reference sequence). Trimming removed 3 bases at V and 2 bases at J, with 14 bases between. For the CDR3, the DNA is TGTGCCAGTAGTATTTTCGAGGGGTTGACCTACGAGCAGTACTTC. It codes for CASSIFEGLTYEQYF.

The chain uses TRBV9 and TRBJ2-2; 11 bases agree with TRBD2. After removal of 4 bases from V and 5 bases from J, the junction contained 7 bases not matched to a gene. The CDR3 has 16 amino acids. The germline CDR1 and CDR2 sequences are SGDLS and YYNGEE. The CDR3 DNA is TGTGCCAGCAGCCCGGGGACTAGCGGAACGACCGGGGAGCTGTTTTTT. Translation gives CASSPGTSGTTGELFF.

The chain is built from TRBV7-9 and TRBJ1-5, with 9 bases lining up with TRBD1. The V and J ends lost 4 bases and 2 bases, in that order; junction bases with no gene match: 9. CDR1 and CDR2 (germline): SEHNR, FQNEAQ (reference sequence). The CDR3 loop spans 17 amino acids. Here the CDR3 reads CASSSTLTGGGNQPQHF. CDR3 bases: TGTGCCAGCAGCTCTACCCTGACAGGGGGGGGCAATCAGCCCCAGCATTTT.

This chain joins TRBV9 and TRBJ2-6; D is undetermined. Between the trimmed V and J ends, which lost 3 bases and 2 bases, there was a span of 6 bases. The CDR3 has 14 residues. Germline V lookup: CDR1 SGDLS, CDR2 YYNGEE. For the CDR3, the DNA is TGTGCCAGCAGCGCGACAACTGGGGCCAACGTCCTGACTTTC. Translating it yields CASSATTGANVLTF.

The J gene is TRBJ1-5, the V gene TRBV19; no clear D. Germline V lookup: CDR1 LNHDA, CDR2 SQIVND (reference sequence). Trimming stripped 3 bases from V and 3 bases from J, with 9 bases between. The CDR3 consists of 14 residues. CDR3 sequence reads: CASSIAQSNQPQHF. CDR3 DNA: TGTGCCAGTAGTATCGCACAGTCCAATCAGCCCCAGCATTTT. The complete variable domain, with remaining parts taken from reference TRBV19 and TRBJ1-5, reads DGGITQSPKYLFRKEGQNVTLSCEQNLNHDAMYWYRQDPGQGLRLIYYSQIVNDFQKGDIAEGYSVSREKKESFPLTVTSAQKNPTAFYLCASSIAQSNQPQHFGDGTRLSIL.

CDR3 bases: TGTGCCAGCAGTGAAGCGCGGGGGATAGGGAACACTGAAGCTTTCTTT. Its translation is CASSEARGIGNTEAFF. The chain uses TRBV6-1 and TRBJ1-1; D possibly corresponds to TRBD1 (5 bases). CDR1 is MNHNS and CDR2 is SASEGT in the germline V gene. The germline V and J ends were trimmed by 0 bases and 1 base, with 12 bases remaining between them. This CDR3 region has 16 residues.

The chain couples TRBV4-2 to TRBJ2-5, with a tentative D call TRBD1 (5 bases). CDR1 and CDR2 from the germline V gene are LGHNA and YNFKEQ. The CDR3 is made up of 14 amino acids. The V gene lost 5 bases and the J gene lost 0 bases, with 10 bases spanning the gap. In nucleotides, the CDR3 is TGTGCCAGCAGCACCACAGGAGACCAAGAGACCCAGTACTTC. Its translation: CASSTTGDQETQYF.

As DNA, the CDR3 is TGTGCCAGCAGTTTACTCGGGGGGACAGGGCCCGACGAGCAGTACTTC. Encoded protein: CASSLLGGTGPDEQYF. The chain combines TRBV27 with TRBJ2-7, with 9 bases aligning to TRBD1. Germline V CDR1 and CDR2: MNHEY, SMNVEV (reference sequence). Trimming cost V 2 bases and J 5 bases; bases outside gene matches: 10. This CDR3 contains 16 residues.

The V call is TRBV28, the J call TRBJ2-7; D possibly matches TRBD1 or TRBD2 (6 bases each). The V end lost 3 bases, the J end lost 5 bases, and 17 bases lay between the germline ends. The CDR3 is made up of 15 amino acids. Per germline, CDR1 MDHEN and CDR2 SYDVKM. CDR3: CASSFSGGLRDEQYF. CDR3 DNA sequence: TGTGCCAGCAGTTTCTCTGGGGGGCTTAGGGACGAGCAGTACTTC.

The chain employs TRBV2 and TRBJ1-4, with 7 nucleotides matching TRBD1. Germline V CDR1 and CDR2: SNHLY, FYNNEI. This CDR3 is built from 17 residues. V dropped 3 bases and J dropped 3; count of bases not matched to a gene: 10. CDR3 nucleotides: TGTGCCAGCAGTGAGGAGATTCCGGGACAGCCTAATGAAAAACTGTTTTTT. Encoded protein: CASSEEIPGQPNEKLFF.